These 32 T cell receptor beta chains came from one sample sequenced in a study of blood T cell repertoires in COVID-19. The repertoire was sequenced with immunoSEQ multiplex PCR; TCRdb's copy has only in-frame clones and lacks some. The table includes over 40,000 clones, roughly four fifths detected once. Input material: peripheral blood. The receptor source for this set is a man aged 55-75 years with active COVID-19.

J is TRBJ2-1 and V is TRBV19; 11 bases align to TRBD2. Per the germline V gene, CDR1 is LNHDA and CDR2 is SQIVND (reference sequence). V dropped 6 bases and J dropped 0; count of bases not matched to a gene: 7. The CDR3 spans 17 residues. For the CDR3, the DNA is TGTGCCAGTAGGGGGACTAGCGGAATTAGCTCCTACAATGAGCAGTTCTTC. It encodes CASRGTSGISSYNEQFF.

The chain is built from TRBV11-1 and TRBJ2-7, with D possibly being TRBD1 (6 bases). Trimming shortened V by 6 bases and J by 1 base, and 10 bases separated the two germline ends. The CDR3 is 13 residues long. In germline, CDR1 is SGHAT, CDR2 FQDESV (reference sequence). This chain's CDR3 is CASSRGGSYEQYF. CDR3 DNA sequence: TGTGCCAGCAGTAGAGGGGGTTCCTACGAGCAGTACTTC.

The chain uses TRBV29-1 and TRBJ1-1; TRBD1 might be the D (6 bases). The germline V gene encodes CDR1 SQVTM and CDR2 ANQGSEA. The CDR3 is made up of 14 amino acids. Trimming pared 0 bases from V and 2 bases from J, leaving 10 bases between. The CDR3 sequence is CSVEEDSLNTEAFF. As DNA, the CDR3 is TGCAGCGTTGAAGAGGACAGCTTAAACACTGAAGCTTTCTTT.

V is TRBV24-1 and J is TRBJ1-2; possibly TRBD1 for D (5 bases). Per the germline V gene, CDR1 is KGHDR and CDR2 is SFDVKD. Trimming took off 4 bases at V and 4 bases at J, with 12 bases between the two ends. CDR3 length: 14 amino acids. The CDR3 nucleotides read TGTGCCACCAGTGACACTATAGGGGCCTATGGCTACACCTTC. Protein product: CATSDTIGAYGYTF.

The genes are TRBV7-3 and TRBJ2-3; no clear D. This CDR3 comprises 12 residues. Germline assignment: CDR1 SGHTA and CDR2 FQGTGA. Trimming removed 4 bases from V and 5 bases from J, with 7 bases in between. CDR3 amino acids: CASSSGVDTQYF. DNA of the CDR3: TGTGCCAGCAGCTCGGGTGTAGATACGCAGTATTTT.

The V and J genes are TRBV18 and TRBJ2-3, with 12 bases aligning to TRBD1. The length of the CDR3 is 15 residues. V lost 5 bases, J lost 3 bases, and 3 bases stayed unmatched. From germline, CDR1 is KGHSH and CDR2 LQKENI. The CDR3 DNA reads TGTGCCAGCTCATCGGGACAGGGGGCTACAGATACGCAGTATTTT. It encodes CASSSGQGATDTQYF.

The V and J genes are TRBV7-3 and TRBJ2-1, with TRBD1 as a possible D gene (6 bases). Trimming shortened V by 2 bases and J by 4 bases, and 12 bases separated the two germline ends. CDR3 length: 15 amino acids. CDR1 is SGHTA and CDR2 is FQGTGA in the germline V gene. The CDR3: CASSLYGQNYNEQFF. The CDR3 bases are TGTGCCAGCAGCTTATACGGACAGAATTACAATGAGCAGTTCTTC.

The chain uses TRBV28 and TRBJ2-5; perhaps TRBD2 as D (6 bases). Trimming took off 5 bases at V and 4 bases at J, with 17 bases between the two ends. The CDR3 length is 15 residues. Germline values: CDR1 MDHEN, CDR2 SYDVKM. The CDR3 nucleotides are TGTGCCAGCAGTCAGAGACCCCTGGGAGGAGAGACCCAGTACTTC. Translating gives CASSQRPLGGETQYF.

The chain links TRBV15 to TRBJ2-7; perhaps TRBD2 as D (6 bases). The V and J ends lost 0 bases and 4 bases respectively, with 16 bases between them. This CDR3 is built from 16 residues. Germline lookup yields CDR1 LNHNV and CDR2 YYDKDF (reference sequence). As DNA, the CDR3 is TGTGCCACCAGCAGAGATATCAGGCGGGGTTCGTACGAGCAGTACTTC. Its protein is CATSRDIRRGSYEQYF.

This chain uses TRBV27 with TRBJ2-3; 9 nucleotides line up with TRBD2. The CDR3 spans 16 residues. J was trimmed by 0 bases and V by 2 bases; bases with no gene match: 3. Per germline, CDR1 MNHEY and CDR2 SMNVEV (reference sequence). The CDR3 here is CASSLLAGSSTDTQYF. The CDR3 DNA follows: TGTGCCAGCAGTTTACTAGCGGGAAGTAGCACAGATACGCAGTATTTT.

This rearrangement joins TRBV5-4 to TRBJ2-2; possible D gene TRBD1, 6 bases. The CDR3 length is 15 residues. The V end was cut by 0 bases, the J end by 4 bases, with 10 bases between. Germline V gene lookup returns CDR1 SGHNT and CDR2 YYREEE (reference sequence). The CDR3 protein is CASSLGGLGTGELFF. CDR3 DNA: TGTGCCAGCAGCTTGGGGGGGCTCGGCACCGGGGAGCTGTTTTTT.

V gene TRBV6-6 combines with J gene TRBJ1-3; possibly TRBD1 for D (6 bases). The CDR3 is 15 residues long. The V end lost 4 bases, the J end lost 0 bases, and 10 bases lay between the germline ends. Germline V gives CDR1 MNHNY, CDR2 SVGAGI (reference sequence). The chain's CDR3 is CASSSGVSSGNTIYF. The CDR3 DNA sequence: TGTGCCAGCAGTTCAGGGGTCAGCTCTGGAAACACCATATATTTT.

The CDR3 region is CASSPRGDEQYF. The DNA of the CDR3 is TGTGCCAGCAGCCCTCGGGGTGACGAGCAGTACTTC. The chain has TRBV7-9 and TRBJ2-7, with D possibly TRBD2 on 5 matching bases. Germline assignment: CDR1 SEHNR and CDR2 FQNEAQ (reference sequence). There are 12 residues in the CDR3. Trimming stripped 5 bases from V and 5 bases from J, with 10 bases between.

A single count supports this clone. The chain has TRBV5-4 and TRBJ2-1, with 7 bases that match TRBD1. The V and J ends lost 0 bases and 6 bases, in that order; junction bases with no gene match: 6. There are 15 residues in the CDR3. The germline V gene has CDR1 SGHNT and CDR2 YYREEE (reference sequence). CDR3 sequence: CASSLDRGLSNEQFF. The DNA of the CDR3 is TGTGCCAGCAGCTTGGACAGGGGCCTGTCCAATGAGCAGTTCTTC. Full variable domain (rest looked up from reference TRBV5-4 and TRBJ2-1): ETGVTQSPTHLIKTRGQQVTLRCSSQSGHNTVSWYQQALGQGPQFIFQYYREEENGRGNFPPRFSGLQFPNYSSELNVNALELDDSALYLCASSLDRGLSNEQFFGPGTRLTVL.

The gene calls are TRBV4-1 and TRBJ2-7; D might be TRBD1 (6 bases). CDR3 length: 16 residues. Trimming took 3 bases from V and 5 from J, leaving 20 bases between them. Germline V lookup: CDR1 MGHRA, CDR2 YSYEKL. CDR3 sequence: CASSQGHSPPTNEQYF. In DNA, the CDR3 is TGCGCCAGCAGCCAGGGACACTCCCCCCCCACGAACGAGCAGTACTTC.

The CDR3 nucleotides are TGCAGCGCCCTGAGCGGGAGTACGTTCTTC. This translates into CSALSGSTFF. V and J are TRBV29-1 and TRBJ2-1; 8 bases align to TRBD2. Germline CDR1 SQVTM, CDR2 ANQGSEA. Losses at the gene ends were 7 bases for V and 15 bases for J; bases not matched to a gene: 8. The CDR3 runs 10 residues.

This clone appeared many times. V and J are TRBV10-3 and TRBJ2-1; 14 bases match TRBD2. Germline trimming cut 8 bases from V and 6 bases from J; bases unmatched to any gene: 6. Germline CDR1 and CDR2: ENHRY and SYGVKD. This CDR3 is built from 15 residues. The CDR3 loop reads CAIRPGLAGVNEQFF. CDR3 in DNA: TGTGCCATCCGACCGGGACTAGCGGGAGTCAATGAGCAGTTCTTC.

V is TRBV5-8 and J is TRBJ1-1; D may be TRBD1 (5 bases). This CDR3 contains 14 residues. The ends were cut back, 0 bases at V and 6 bases at J, with 12 bases in the middle. In germline, CDR1 is SGHTS, CDR2 YDEGEE. CDR3 in amino acids: CASSLAFQGAEAFF. In DNA, the CDR3 is TGTGCCAGCAGCTTGGCCTTCCAGGGTGCTGAAGCTTTCTTT. Looking up the rest from reference TRBV5-8 and TRBJ1-1 gives the full variable domain: EAGVTQSPTHLIKTRGQQATLRCSPISGHTSVYWYQQALGLGLQFLLWYDEGEERNRGNFPPRFSGRQFPNYSSELNVNALELEDSALYLCASSLAFQGAEAFFGQGTRLTVV.

The chain links TRBV7-2 to TRBJ2-3; TRBD2 agrees at 9 bases. This CDR3 is built from 16 residues. Germline V CDR1 and CDR2: SGHTA, FQGNSA. J was trimmed by 4 bases and V by 4 bases; bases with no gene match: 9. CDR3 residues: CASSSPSSGVPDTQYF. CDR3 nucleotide sequence: TGTGCCAGCAGCTCCCCGTCTAGCGGGGTCCCAGATACGCAGTATTTT.

This clone appeared a single time. The CDR3 spells CASRLQGPDTQYF. The CDR3 nucleotides read TGTGCCAGCAGGCTACAGGGTCCAGATACGCAGTATTTT. This rearrangement joins TRBV6-5 to TRBJ2-3, with D possibly being TRBD1 (6 bases). The germline V gene has CDR1 MNHEY and CDR2 SVGAGI. The CDR3 totals 13 residues. V was trimmed by 6 bases and J by 4 bases, leaving 11 bases between them.

The chain employs TRBV5-1 and TRBJ2-7; 7 nucleotides align to TRBD1. Germline CDR1 is SGHRS and CDR2 is YFSETQ. CDR3 size: 14 residues. J lost 2 bases, V lost 4 bases, and 6 bases had no gene match. CDR3 bases: TGCGCCAGCAGCAAATTACAGGGGCCCTACGAGCAGTACTTC. Encoded protein: CASSKLQGPYEQYF.

The chain is built from TRBV6-5 and TRBJ1-2; the match to TRBD1 covers 8 bases. Germline lookup yields CDR1 MNHEY and CDR2 SVGAGI. The CDR3 has 12 residues. V shed 7 bases, J shed 5 bases, and the junction held 3 bases outside the gene matches. The CDR3: CASTQGGYGYTF. The CDR3 nucleotides read TGTGCCAGCACACAGGGGGGGTATGGCTACACCTTC.

In this sample, this clone turned up once. The V call is TRBV5-5, the J call TRBJ2-6; TRBD2 is a possible D gene (6 bases). V was trimmed by 6 bases and J by 1 base, leaving 20 bases between them. The germline CDR1 and CDR2 sequences are SGHKS and YYEKEE (reference sequence). The CDR3 totals 18 residues. Here the CDR3 DNA reads TGTGCCAGCACCCCGGACCGGGTTGGGGGGTCTGGGGCCAACGTCCTGACTTTC. It translates to CASTPDRVGGSGANVLTF.

This chain uses TRBV14 with TRBJ2-3; weak D call: TRBD2 (7 bases). Trimming pared 0 bases from V and 4 bases from J, leaving 11 bases between. Per germline, CDR1 SGHDN and CDR2 FVKESK. This CDR3 has 15 amino acids. The CDR3, as DNA: TGTGCCAGCAGCCAAGACGGGGGGCGCGCAGATACGCAGTATTTT. It yields the protein CASSQDGGRADTQYF. Full variable domain (rest looked up from reference TRBV14 and TRBJ2-3): EAGVTQFPSHSVIEKGQTVTLRCDPISGHDNLYWYRRVMGKEIKFLLHFVKESKQDESGMPNNRFLAERTGGTYSTLKVQPAELEDSGVYFCASSQDGGRADTQYFGPGTRLTVL.

The chain links TRBV5-1 to TRBJ2-7, with 7 bases matching TRBD1. The CDR3 is made up of 15 amino acids. Germline trimming cut 2 bases from V and 2 bases from J; bases unmatched to any gene: 7. Germline assignment: CDR1 SGHRS and CDR2 YFSETQ. The CDR3, as DNA: TGCGCCAGCAGCTTCATGACAGGGAACCCCTACGAGCAGTACTTC. The encoded protein is CASSFMTGNPYEQYF. Looking up the rest from reference TRBV5-1 and TRBJ2-7 gives the full variable domain: KAGVTQTPRYLIKTRGQQVTLSCSPISGHRSVSWYQQTPGQGLQFLFEYFSETQRNKGNFPGRFSGRQFSNSRSEMNVSTLELGDSALYLCASSFMTGNPYEQYFGPGTRLTVT.

The CDR3 DNA reads TGTGCCAGCAGCGTAGCTCGGACACCGAATTCACCCCTCCACTTT. Protein: CASSVARTPNSPLHF. The rearrangement uses TRBV9 and TRBJ1-6, with D maybe TRBD1 (5 bases). With 0 bases removed from V and 7 bases from J, the gap between germline ends came to 11 bases. The CDR3 has 15 residues. Germline CDR1 is SGDLS and CDR2 is YYNGEE.

Here the CDR3 reads CASRNRGLNTEAFF. In DNA, the CDR3 is TGTGCCAGCAGGAACAGGGGCCTGAACACTGAAGCTTTCTTT. The chain uses TRBV7-2 and TRBJ1-1; 7 bases line up with TRBD1. Germline V lookup: CDR1 SGHTA, CDR2 FQGNSA. The CDR3 runs 14 residues. J was trimmed by 0 bases and V by 6 bases; bases with no gene match: 4.

This clone was counted once. This chain joins TRBV3-1 (or the pseudogene TRBV3-2) and TRBJ1-3; D call uncertain. Trimming stripped 0 bases from V and 2 bases from J, with 5 bases between. Germline V gives CDR1 LGHDT, CDR2 YNNKEL (reference sequence). CDR3 size: 14 residues. Here the CDR3 DNA reads TGTGCCAGCAGCCAAGAGACTGCTGGAAACACCATATATTTT. This encodes CASSQETAGNTIYF.

V is TRBV5-5 and J is TRBJ2-5; 9 bases line up with TRBD2. The CDR3 covers 16 residues. The germline gives CDR1 SGHKS, CDR2 YYEKEE (reference sequence). Trimming took 0 bases from V and 5 from J; bases not matched to a gene: 8. The CDR3 sequence is CASSLEAAGGRETQYF. In DNA, the CDR3 is TGTGCCAGCAGCTTGGAAGCAGCGGGGGGTAGGGAGACCCAGTACTTC. Using reference TRBV5-5 and TRBJ2-5 for the parts outside the CDR3, the full variable domain is DAGVTQSPTHLIKTRGQQVTLRCSPISGHKSVSWYQQVLGQGPQFIFQYYEKEERGRGNFPDRFSARQFPNYSSELNVNALLLGDSALYLCASSLEAAGGRETQYFGPGTRLLVL.

The chain recombines TRBV5-8 with TRBJ2-7, with D maybe TRBD1 (5 bases). Germline-derived CDR1 and CDR2 are SGHTS and YDEGEE. The CDR3 sequence is 15 residues long. The germline V and J ends were trimmed by 1 base and 2 bases, with 13 bases remaining between them. CDR3 sequence: CASSLRRGNTYEQYF. Written as DNA, the CDR3 is TGTGCCAGCAGCTTGAGAAGGGGCAACACCTACGAGCAGTACTTC.

This chain links TRBV6-5 with TRBJ2-7, with 12 bases fitting TRBD1. Germline V gene lookup returns CDR1 MNHEY and CDR2 SVGAGI. CDR3 length equals 15 residues. V gave up 4 bases and J gave up 5 bases; unmatched junction bases: 6. CDR3 amino acids: CASSSRDRGLNEQYF. The CDR3 nucleotides are TGTGCCAGCAGTTCCAGGGACAGGGGGCTAAACGAGCAGTACTTC.

The chain links TRBV28 to TRBJ2-2; 9 positions agree with TRBD1. This CDR3 spans 18 amino acids. The ends lost 5 bases at V and 0 bases at J; junction bases unmatched: 10. CDR1 MDHEN and CDR2 SYDVKM come from the germline V gene. CDR3 DNA sequence: TGTGCCAGCAGTCCCGGACAGGGGTTATGGGCGAACACCGGGGAGCTGTTTTTT. This translates into CASSPGQGLWANTGELFF.